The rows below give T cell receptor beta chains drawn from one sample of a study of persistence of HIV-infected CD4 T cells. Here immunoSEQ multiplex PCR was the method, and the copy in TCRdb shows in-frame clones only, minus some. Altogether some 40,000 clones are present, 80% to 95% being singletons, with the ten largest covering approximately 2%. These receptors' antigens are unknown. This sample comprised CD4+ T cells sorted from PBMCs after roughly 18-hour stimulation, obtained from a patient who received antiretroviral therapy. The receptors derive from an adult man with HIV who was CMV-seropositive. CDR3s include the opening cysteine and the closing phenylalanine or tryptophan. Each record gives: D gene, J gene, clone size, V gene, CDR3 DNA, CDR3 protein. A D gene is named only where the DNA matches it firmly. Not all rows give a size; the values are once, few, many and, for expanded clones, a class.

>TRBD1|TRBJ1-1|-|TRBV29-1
TGCAGCGATCTAAGAAGGCAGGGGGCGGAAGCTTTCTTT
CSDLRRQGAEAFF
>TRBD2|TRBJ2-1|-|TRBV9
TGTGCCAGCAGCGGTTTAGCGGGGGTCCACAATGAGCAGTTCTTC
CASSGLAGVHNEQFF
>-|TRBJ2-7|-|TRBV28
TGTGCCAGCAGTTTTGGGCGGGCGAGCTCCTACGAGCAGTACTTC
CASSFGRASSYEQYF
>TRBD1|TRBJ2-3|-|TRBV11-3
TGTGCCAGCAGTTCTCGGACAGGGGGCACAGATACGCAGTATTTT
CASSSRTGGTDTQYF
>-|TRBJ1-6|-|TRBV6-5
TGTGCCAGCAGGGACGGTTATAATTCACCCCTCCACTTT
CASRDGYNSPLHF
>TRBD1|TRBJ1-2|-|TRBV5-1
TGCGCCAGCAGCTCGGGACAGGGTTTATATGGCTACACCTTC
CASSSGQGLYGYTF
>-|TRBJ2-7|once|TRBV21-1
TGTGCCAGCAGCAAAGCGCTAGAAACAGGGCCTAGCTCCTACGAGCAGTACTTC
CASSKALETGPSSYEQYF
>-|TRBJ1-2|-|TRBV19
TGTGCCAGTAGCACAGGCCCTAACTATGGCTACACCTTC
CASSTGPNYGYTF
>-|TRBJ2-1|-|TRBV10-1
TGCGCCAGCTCCGGGACTAATGAGCAGTTCTTC
CASSGTNEQFF
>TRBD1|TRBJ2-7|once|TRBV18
TGTGCCAGCTCACGGACAGGAGGCGGTTACGAGCAGTACTTC
CASSRTGGGYEQYF
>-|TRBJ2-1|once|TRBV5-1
TGCGCCAGCAGCTCCCGGGCAGGGGAATCCTACAATGAGCAGTTCTTC
CASSSRAGESYNEQFF
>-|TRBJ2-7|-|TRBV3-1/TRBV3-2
TGTGCCAGCAGCCAAGATTGGGGGCAGCGGGGTTACTACGAGCAGTACTTC
CASSQDWGQRGYYEQYF
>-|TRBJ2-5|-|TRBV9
TGTGCCAGCACCGGGGGCTTGGGGGAGACCCAGTACTTC
CASTGGLGETQYF
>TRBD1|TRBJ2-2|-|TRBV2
TGTGCCAGCAGTCCCACTCGACAGGGCGGGGAGCTGTTTTTT
CASSPTRQGGELFF
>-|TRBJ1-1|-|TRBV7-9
TGTGCCAGCAGCTTAGCGGGGTCGGCGAACACTGAAGCTTTCTTT
CASSLAGSANTEAFF
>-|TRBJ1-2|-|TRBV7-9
TGTGCCAGCAGCTTAGCTTCCGGGACCTATGGCTACACCTTC
CASSLASGTYGYTF
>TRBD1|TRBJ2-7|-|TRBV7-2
TGTGCCAGCAGCTCAAACAGGGGTTCCTACGAGCAGTACTTC
CASSSNRGSYEQYF
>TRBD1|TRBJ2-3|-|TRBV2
TGTGCCAGCAGTTGGGACAGGGGCACAGATACGCAGTATTTT
CASSWDRGTDTQYF
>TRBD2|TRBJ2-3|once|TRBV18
TGTGCCAGCTCATCCCCGCAGCGGGGGCATCCTAGCACAGATACGCAGTATTTT
CASSSPQRGHPSTDTQYF
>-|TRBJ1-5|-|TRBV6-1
TGTGCCAGCAGTGCCCGGGGGGTAGGTTGGAGCAATCAGCCCCAGCATTTT
CASSARGVGWSNQPQHF
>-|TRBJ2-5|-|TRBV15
TGTGCCACCAGCAGAGATGGCAGGAGACAAGAGACCCAGTACTTC
CATSRDGRRQETQYF
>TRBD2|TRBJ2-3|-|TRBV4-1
TGCGCCAGCAGCCAAGTCTCTAGCGGGGGGCCCACAGATACGCAGTATTTT
CASSQVSSGGPTDTQYF
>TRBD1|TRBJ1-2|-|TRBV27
TGTGCCAGCAGTTTGTTGGGACAGGGGGCATATGGCTACACCTTC
CASSLLGQGAYGYTF
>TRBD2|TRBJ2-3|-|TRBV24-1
TGTGCCACCAGTGATTTGGGAGCGGGGGGCCCAGATACGCAGTATTTT
CATSDLGAGGPDTQYF
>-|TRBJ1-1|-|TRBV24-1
TGTGCCACCAGTGACCGCACGGGGGCGGGCGCTTTCTTT
CATSDRTGAGAFF
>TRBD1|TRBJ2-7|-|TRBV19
TGTGCCAGTAGTAGTACAGGGGGTTTCTCCTACGAGCAGTACTTC
CASSSTGGFSYEQYF
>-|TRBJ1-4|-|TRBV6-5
TGTGCCAGCAGTTACACCGGGGCAGGTGGTGAAAAACTGTTTTTT
CASSYTGAGGEKLFF
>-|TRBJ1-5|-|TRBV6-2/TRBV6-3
TGTGCCAGCAGTTACCCCCAACCCTTTAGCAATCAGCCCCAGCATTTT
CASSYPQPFSNQPQHF
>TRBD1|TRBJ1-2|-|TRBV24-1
TGTGCCACCAGTGACCAGGGACAGGGAAGAGGCTACACCTTC
CATSDQGQGRGYTF
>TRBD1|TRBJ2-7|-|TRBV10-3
TGTGCCATCAGTGACCCACAGGGGAAGCAGTACTTC
CAISDPQGKQYF
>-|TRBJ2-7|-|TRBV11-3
TGTGCCAGCAGCTTGGGGGCTGTAAACGAGCAGTACTTC
CASSLGAVNEQYF
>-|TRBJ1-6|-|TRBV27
TGTGCCAGCAGTTTAGCTCTAGGTAGTTGGTCACCCCTCCACTTT
CASSLALGSWSPLHF
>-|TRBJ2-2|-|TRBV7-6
TGTGCCAGCAGCTTTGTGACCGGGGAGCTGTTTTTT
CASSFVTGELFF
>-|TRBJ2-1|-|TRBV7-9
TGTGCCAGCAGCTTAAGGGGACCCTACAATGAGCAGTTCTTC
CASSLRGPYNEQFF
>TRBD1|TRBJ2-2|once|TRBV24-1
TGTGCCACCAAACAGGGGCCGAACACCGGGGAGCTGTTTTTT
CATKQGPNTGELFF
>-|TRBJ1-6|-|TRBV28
TGTGCCAGCAGCCGACGATCGGATGTCCCCAATTCACCCCTCCACTTT
CASSRRSDVPNSPLHF
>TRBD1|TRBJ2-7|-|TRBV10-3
TGTGCCATCAGTGTTAGGGGACAGGCTAGCGAGCAGTACTTC
CAISVRGQASEQYF
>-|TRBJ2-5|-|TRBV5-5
TGTGCCAGCAGACCGCACCAGGGGTGGGAGACCCAGTACTTC
CASRPHQGWETQYF
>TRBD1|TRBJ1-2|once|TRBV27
TGTGCCAGCAGAAGAACCGGGACAGGGGGCGAAGACTATGGCTACACCTTC
CASRRTGTGGEDYGYTF
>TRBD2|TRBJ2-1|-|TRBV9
TGTGCCAGCAGCGCCGGGACTACGAATAGGGAGCAGTTCTTC
CASSAGTTNREQFF
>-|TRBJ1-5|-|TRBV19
TGTGCCAGTAGTATAACGAAGGGGGTTAGCAATCAGCCCCAGCATTTT
CASSITKGVSNQPQHF
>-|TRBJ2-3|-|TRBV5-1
TGCGCCTCAGCCGGAGAATTCCGCACAGATACGCAGTATTTT
CASAGEFRTDTQYF
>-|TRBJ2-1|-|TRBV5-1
TGCGCCAGCATGTTAGTTACGGGACGGATGGTCAATGAGCAGTTCTTC
CASMLVTGRMVNEQFF
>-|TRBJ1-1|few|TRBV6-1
TGTGCCAGCAGTGGTCGATTCGGCCAATCTCGGGCTGAAGCTTTCTTT
CASSGRFGQSRAEAFF
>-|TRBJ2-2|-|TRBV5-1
TGCGCCAGCAGCGTATCTCCTAAGGGCGCCGGGGAGCTGTTTTTT
CASSVSPKGAGELFF
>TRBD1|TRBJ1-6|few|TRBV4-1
TGCGCCAGCAGCCAAGACAGGGGGAATTCACCCCTCCACTTT
CASSQDRGNSPLHF
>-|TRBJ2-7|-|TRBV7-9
TGTGCCAGCAGAGGCGGCGGGAACGAGCAGTACTTC
CASRGGGNEQYF
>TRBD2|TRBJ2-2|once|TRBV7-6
TGTGCCAGCAGCTCCCCGGCGGGGGGGGACACCCGGGAGCTGTTTTTT
CASSSPAGGDTRELFF